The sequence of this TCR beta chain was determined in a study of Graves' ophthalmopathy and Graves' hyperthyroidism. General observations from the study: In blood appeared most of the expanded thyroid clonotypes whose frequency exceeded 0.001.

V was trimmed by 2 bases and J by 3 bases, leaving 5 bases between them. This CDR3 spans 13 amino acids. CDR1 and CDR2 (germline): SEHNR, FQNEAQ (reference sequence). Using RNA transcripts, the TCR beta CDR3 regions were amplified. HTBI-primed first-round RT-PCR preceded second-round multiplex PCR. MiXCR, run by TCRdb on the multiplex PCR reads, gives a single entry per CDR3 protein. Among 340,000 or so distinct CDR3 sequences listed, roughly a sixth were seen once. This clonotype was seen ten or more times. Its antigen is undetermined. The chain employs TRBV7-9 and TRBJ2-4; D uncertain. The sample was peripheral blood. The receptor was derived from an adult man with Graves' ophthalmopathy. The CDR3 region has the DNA TGTGCCAGCAGCTTATCGGACAAAAACATTCAGTACTTC. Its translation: CASSLSDKNIQYF.